The T cell receptor beta chain under discussion was sequenced for a study of response to subunit inactivated influenza vaccine. V lost 5 bases to trimming and J lost 8 bases, with 15 bases between them. Germline V gene sequence: CDR1 DFQATT, CDR2 SNEGSKA (reference sequence). There are 12 residues in the CDR3. Using its own MiXCR run on the RT-PCR reads, TCRdb lists one record per CDR3 protein. The data show roughly 180,000 distinct CDR3 sequences, approximately 9.2% seen once. Study outcomes and limitations: Authors suggested each seasonal flu vaccination may recruit only limited numbers of new T cells.

To note about this clonotype: What it binds is unknown.

This TCR came from a man over 45 who received an inactivated influenza vaccine. This chain joins TRBV20-1 and TRBJ1-2; a possible D gene is TRBD1 (6 bases). The source was non-naive T cells sorted from PBMCs, collected on the day of vaccination. The CDR3, as DNA: TGCAGTGCTGGAGGGGGGGCGTACGGCTACACCTTC. Its translation is CSAGGGAYGYTF.